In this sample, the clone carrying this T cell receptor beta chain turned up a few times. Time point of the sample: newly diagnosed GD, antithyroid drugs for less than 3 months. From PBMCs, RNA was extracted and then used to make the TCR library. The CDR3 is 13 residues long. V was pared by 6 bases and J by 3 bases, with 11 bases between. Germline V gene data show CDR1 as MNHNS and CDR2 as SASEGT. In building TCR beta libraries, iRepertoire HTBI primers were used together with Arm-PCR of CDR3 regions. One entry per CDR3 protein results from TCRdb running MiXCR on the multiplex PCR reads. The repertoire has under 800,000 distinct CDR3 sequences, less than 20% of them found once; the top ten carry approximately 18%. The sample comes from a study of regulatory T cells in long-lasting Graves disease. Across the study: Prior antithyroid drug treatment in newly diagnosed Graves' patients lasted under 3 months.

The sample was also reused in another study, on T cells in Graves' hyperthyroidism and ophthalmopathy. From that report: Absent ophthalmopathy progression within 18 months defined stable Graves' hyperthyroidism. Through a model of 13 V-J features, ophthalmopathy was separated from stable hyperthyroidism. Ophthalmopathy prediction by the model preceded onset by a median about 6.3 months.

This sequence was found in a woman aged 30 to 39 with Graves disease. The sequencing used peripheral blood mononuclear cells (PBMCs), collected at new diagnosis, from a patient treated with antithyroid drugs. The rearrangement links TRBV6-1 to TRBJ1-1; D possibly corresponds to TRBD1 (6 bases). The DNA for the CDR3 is TGTGCCAGCAGGTTGACAGGACACACTGAAGCTTTCTTT. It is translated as CASRLTGHTEAFF.